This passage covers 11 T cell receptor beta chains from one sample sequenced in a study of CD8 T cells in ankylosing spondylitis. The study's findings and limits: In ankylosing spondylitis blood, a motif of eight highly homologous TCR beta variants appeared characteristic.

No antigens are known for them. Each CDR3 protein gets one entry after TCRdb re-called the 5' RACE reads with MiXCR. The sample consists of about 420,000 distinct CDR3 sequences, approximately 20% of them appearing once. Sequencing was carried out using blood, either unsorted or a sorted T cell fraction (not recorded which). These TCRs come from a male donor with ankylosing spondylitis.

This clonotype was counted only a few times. The CDR3 nucleotides read TGCAGTGCTAGTTCGGGACTAGCGGATTACACAGATACGCAGTATTTT. This codes for CSASSGLADYTDTQYF. This chain links TRBV20-1 with TRBJ2-3; TRBD2 agrees at 11 bases. CDR3 length: 16 amino acids. Germline V gives CDR1 DFQATT, CDR2 SNEGSKA (reference sequence). Trimming cost V 3 bases and J 2 bases; bases outside gene matches: 7.

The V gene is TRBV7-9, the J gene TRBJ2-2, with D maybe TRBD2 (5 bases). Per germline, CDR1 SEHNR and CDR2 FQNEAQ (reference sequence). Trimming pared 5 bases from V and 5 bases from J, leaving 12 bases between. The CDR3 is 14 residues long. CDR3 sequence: CASSPYSGTGELFF. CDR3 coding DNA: TGTGCCAGCAGCCCGTACTCGGGAACCGGGGAGCTGTTTTTT. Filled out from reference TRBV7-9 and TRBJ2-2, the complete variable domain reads DTGVSQNPRHKITKRGQNVTFRCDPISEHNRLYWYRQTLGQGPEFLTYFQNEAQLEKSRLLSDRFSAERPKGSFSTLEIQRTEQGDSAMYLCASSPYSGTGELFFGEGSRLTVL.

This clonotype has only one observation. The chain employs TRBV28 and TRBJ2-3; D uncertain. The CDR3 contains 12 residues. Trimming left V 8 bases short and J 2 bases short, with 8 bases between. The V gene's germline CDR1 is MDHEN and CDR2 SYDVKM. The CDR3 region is CASVKTTDTQYF. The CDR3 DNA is TGTGCCAGCGTGAAGACCACAGATACGCAGTATTTT.

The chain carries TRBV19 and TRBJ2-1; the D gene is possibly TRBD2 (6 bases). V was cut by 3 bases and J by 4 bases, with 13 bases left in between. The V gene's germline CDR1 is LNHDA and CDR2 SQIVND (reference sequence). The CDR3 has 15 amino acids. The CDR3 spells CASSMPGEVYNEQFF. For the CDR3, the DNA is TGTGCCAGTAGTATGCCGGGGGAGGTATACAATGAGCAGTTCTTC. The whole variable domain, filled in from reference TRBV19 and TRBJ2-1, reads DGGITQSPKYLFRKEGQNVTLSCEQNLNHDAMYWYRQDPGQGLRLIYYSQIVNDFQKGDIAEGYSVSREKKESFPLTVTSAQKNPTAFYLCASSMPGEVYNEQFFGPGTRLTVL.

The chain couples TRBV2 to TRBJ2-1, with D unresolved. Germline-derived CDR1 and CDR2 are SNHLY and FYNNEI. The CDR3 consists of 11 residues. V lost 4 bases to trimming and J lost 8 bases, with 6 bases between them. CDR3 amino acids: CASSVHDEQFF. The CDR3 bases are TGTGCCAGCAGTGTTCACGATGAGCAGTTCTTC.

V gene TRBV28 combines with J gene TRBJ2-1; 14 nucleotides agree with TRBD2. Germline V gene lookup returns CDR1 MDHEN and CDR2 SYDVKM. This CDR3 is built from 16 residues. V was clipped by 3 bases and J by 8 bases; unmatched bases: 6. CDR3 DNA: TGTGCCAGCAGTTTGACCGGGACTAGCGGGAGCGATGAGCAGTTCTTC. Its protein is CASSLTGTSGSDEQFF. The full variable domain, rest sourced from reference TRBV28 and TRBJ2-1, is DVKVTQSSRYLVKRTGEKVFLECVQDMDHENMFWYRQDPGLGLRLIYFSYDVKMKEKGDIPEGYSVSREKKERFSLILESASTNQTSMYLCASSLTGTSGSDEQFFGPGTRLTVL.

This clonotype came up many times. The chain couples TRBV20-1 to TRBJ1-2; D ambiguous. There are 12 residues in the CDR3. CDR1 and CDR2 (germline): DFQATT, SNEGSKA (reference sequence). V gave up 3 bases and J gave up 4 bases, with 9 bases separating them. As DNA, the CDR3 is TGCAGTGCTAGTCACAGAGGCTATGGCTACACCTTC. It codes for CSASHRGYGYTF.

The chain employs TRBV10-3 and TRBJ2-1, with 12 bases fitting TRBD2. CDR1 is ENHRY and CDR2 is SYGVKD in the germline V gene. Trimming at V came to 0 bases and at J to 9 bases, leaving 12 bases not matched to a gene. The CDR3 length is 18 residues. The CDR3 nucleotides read TGTGCCATCAGTGAGTCCTCTCTAGCGGGAGGGCCAAAGGGTGAGCAGTTCTTC. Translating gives CAISESSLAGGPKGEQFF.

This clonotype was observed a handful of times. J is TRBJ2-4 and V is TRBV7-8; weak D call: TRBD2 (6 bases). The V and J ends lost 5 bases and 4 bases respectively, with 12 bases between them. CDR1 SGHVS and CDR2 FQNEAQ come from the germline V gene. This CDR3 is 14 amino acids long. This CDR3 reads CASSRERVKNIQYF. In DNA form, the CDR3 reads TGTGCCAGCAGCCGAGAGCGGGTTAAAAACATTCAGTACTTC.

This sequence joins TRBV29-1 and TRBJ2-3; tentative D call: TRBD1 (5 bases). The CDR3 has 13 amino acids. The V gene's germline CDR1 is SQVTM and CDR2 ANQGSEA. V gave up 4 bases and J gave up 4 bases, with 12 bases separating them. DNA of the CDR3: TGCAGCGTTGCGGTTCAGGGATCAGATACGCAGTATTTT. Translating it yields CSVAVQGSDTQYF.

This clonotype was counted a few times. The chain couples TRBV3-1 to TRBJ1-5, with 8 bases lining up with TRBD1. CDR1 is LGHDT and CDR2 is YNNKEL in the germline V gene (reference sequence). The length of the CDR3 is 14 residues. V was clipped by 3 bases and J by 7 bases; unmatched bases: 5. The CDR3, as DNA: TGTGCCAGCAGCCAGATGACAGGGGAACAGCCCCAGCATTTT. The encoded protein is CASSQMTGEQPQHF.